The 27 T cell receptor beta chains reported below all come from one sample, sequenced in a study of regulatory T cells in long-lasting Graves disease. As for time point: newly diagnosed GD, antithyroid drugs for less than 3 months. Construction of the TCR library relied on RNA isolated from PBMCs. CDR3 regions were amplified by Arm-PCR using iRepertoire HTBI primers to build TCR beta libraries. TCRdb fed the multiplex PCR reads into MiXCR, producing one record per CDR3 protein. Among hundreds of thousands of distinct CDR3 sequences listed, around 15% were seen once. Sequenced here: peripheral blood mononuclear cells (PBMCs), sampled at new diagnosis, from a patient treated with antithyroid drugs. Receptors originate from a female donor with Graves disease.

This clonotype was counted at least ten times. The rearrangement joins TRBV15 to TRBJ2-5; 8 bases align to TRBD1. CDR3 size: 14 residues. Trimming cost V 5 bases and J 2 bases; bases outside gene matches: 4. From germline, CDR1 is LNHNV and CDR2 YYDKDF (reference sequence). The CDR3 region has the DNA TGTGCCACCAGCCCCCGGACAGGGCAAGAGACCCAGTACTTC. It is translated as CATSPRTGQETQYF. The full variable domain, rest sourced from reference TRBV15 and TRBJ2-5, is DAMVIQNPRYQVTQFGKPVTLSCSQTLNHNVMYWYQQKSSQAPKLLFHYYDKDFNNEADTPDNFQSRRPNTSFCFLDIRSPGLGDTAMYLCATSPRTGQETQYFGPGTRLLVL.

This clonotype was counted at least ten times. The V call is TRBV20-1, the J call TRBJ2-1; D uncertain. This CDR3 region has 15 residues. The V end lost 0 bases, the J end lost 12 bases, and 21 bases lay between the germline ends. Germline V CDR1 and CDR2: DFQATT, SNEGSKA (reference sequence). The CDR3 reads CSARDVTKDRSWQFF. The CDR3 nucleotides are TGCAGTGCTAGAGACGTTACGAAGGACCGAAGTTGGCAGTTCTTC.

This clonotype was seen many times. This chain joins TRBV12-3 or TRBV12-4 and TRBJ1-1; D call uncertain. The CDR3 is 14 residues long. V gave up 4 bases and J gave up 0 bases, with 9 bases separating them. CDR3 sequence reads: CASSSNPMNTEAFF. DNA for the CDR3: TGTGCCAGCAGTTCTAACCCCATGAACACTGAAGCTTTCTTT.

This clonotype was found many times. V and J are TRBV4-1 and TRBJ2-2; 10 nucleotides align to TRBD1. This CDR3 is built from 14 residues. Germline assignment: CDR1 MGHRA and CDR2 YSYEKL. The ends lost 5 bases at V and 11 bases at J; junction bases unmatched: 8. The CDR3 reads CASSYPDRGFELFF. As DNA, the CDR3 is TGCGCCAGCAGCTATCCGGACAGGGGGTTCGAGCTGTTTTTT.

The chain recombines TRBV7-9 with TRBJ2-7, with 14 bases that match TRBD2. This CDR3 region has 21 residues. J gave up 0 bases and V 1 base, and 14 bases lay outside the gene matches. Per the germline V gene, CDR1 is SEHNR and CDR2 is FQNEAQ (reference sequence). CDR3 in amino acids: CASSLGVPGTSGRGDSYEQYF. As DNA, the CDR3 is TGTGCCAGCAGCTTAGGGGTCCCCGGGACTAGCGGGAGAGGGGACTCCTACGAGCAGTACTTC.

This clonotype was counted at least ten times. The chain carries TRBV20-1 and TRBJ1-1; tentative D call: TRBD1 (5 bases). The length of the CDR3 is 12 residues. The V and J ends lost 6 bases and 11 bases respectively, with 19 bases between them. Germline V CDR1 and CDR2: DFQATT, SNEGSKA (reference sequence). The CDR3 DNA is TGCAGTGCCATTGGGGCCGGGGGTATGGCTTTCTTT. Protein: CSAIGAGGMAFF.

The V call is TRBV12-3 or TRBV12-4, the J call TRBJ2-4, with D unclear. V dropped 5 bases and J dropped 8 bases, with 10 bases sitting between them. The CDR3 loop spans 12 amino acids. For the CDR3, the DNA is TGTGCCAGCAGTCCAATCTCGGACATTCAGTACTTC. Amino acid sequence: CASSPISDIQYF.

The V call is TRBV7-2, the J call TRBJ2-2; D unclear. This CDR3 contains 19 residues. Trimming left V 1 base short and J 7 bases short, with 25 bases between. Germline V CDR1 and CDR2: SGHTA, FQGNSA. The CDR3 spells CASSLVVVSRSGLHGELFF. In DNA form, the CDR3 reads TGTGCCAGCAGCTTAGTAGTAGTATCCCGGTCGGGTCTTCACGGGGAGCTGTTTTTT.

V gene TRBV11-1 combines with J gene TRBJ1-6; TRBD1 aligns across 7 bases. Losses at the gene ends were 5 bases for V and 2 bases for J; bases not matched to a gene: 9. The CDR3 has 17 residues. Per the germline V gene, CDR1 is SGHAT and CDR2 is FQDESV (reference sequence). The CDR3 protein is CASSSQRQGPYNSPLHF. CDR3 nucleotides: TGTGCCAGCAGCAGCCAAAGACAGGGCCCCTATAATTCACCCCTCCACTTT.

In its sample, this clonotype was seen a few times. The rearrangement links TRBV27 to TRBJ1-6, with 7 bases that match TRBD1. Germline CDR1 and CDR2: MNHEY and SMNVEV (reference sequence). The CDR3 is 13 amino acids. The trim removed 7 bases at V and 14 bases at J, leaving 11 bases unmatched. The CDR3 DNA reads as TGTGCCAGCAAACCAACAGGGGTCCCGTCCCTCCACTTT. This encodes CASKPTGVPSLHF.

This clonotype was counted ten times or more. The chain recombines TRBV5-1 with TRBJ2-2; D not resolved. This CDR3 spans 15 amino acids. The V and J ends lost 4 bases and 4 bases respectively, with 14 bases between them. Germline V gives CDR1 SGHRS, CDR2 YFSETQ. CDR3 nucleotides: TGCGCCAGCAGCCCGGATTCCGGGCCCACCGGGGAGCTGTTTTTT. It is translated as CASSPDSGPTGELFF.

This clonotype was observed many times. The chain carries TRBV7-2 and TRBJ2-1; no definite D call. The CDR3 sequence is 16 residues long. The V end was cut by 5 bases, the J end by 0 bases, with 14 bases between. CDR1 SGHTA and CDR2 FQGNSA come from the germline V gene. CDR3 sequence reads: CASSTPTTSSYNEQFF. Written as DNA, the CDR3 is TGTGCCAGCAGCACTCCGACAACCAGCTCCTACAATGAGCAGTTCTTC.

This clonotype was counted between two and nine times. The chain employs TRBV20-1 and TRBJ2-7; 12 bases agree with TRBD2. Trimming cost V 0 bases and J 1 base; bases outside gene matches: 4. The germline gives CDR1 DFQATT, CDR2 SNEGSKA (reference sequence). The CDR3 loop spans 16 amino acids. CDR3 coding DNA: TGCAGTGCTAGAGACGGTGGACTAGCGGGATCCTACGAGCAGTACTTC. This codes for CSARDGGLAGSYEQYF.

This clonotype has ten or more counts. The rearrangement joins TRBV20-1 to TRBJ2-2, with a tentative D call TRBD1 (5 bases). Germline CDR1 DFQATT, CDR2 SNEGSKA (reference sequence). Trimming stripped 6 bases from V and 3 bases from J, with 11 bases between. The CDR3 loop spans 13 amino acids. The CDR3 coding sequence is TGCAGTGCACGCAGGGTTGACACCGGGGAGCTGTTTTTT. Amino acid sequence: CSARRVDTGELFF.

This clonotype was seen once. This chain joins TRBV11-2 and TRBJ2-5, with 7 bases aligning to TRBD2. The CDR3 has 15 amino acids. Germline V gives CDR1 SGHAT, CDR2 FQNNGV. V was pared by 2 bases and J by 1 base, with 4 bases of the junction left unmatched. Here the CDR3 DNA reads TGTGCCAGCAGCTTAAGACCTAGCGGCCAAGAGACCCAGTACTTC. Translated, it gives CASSLRPSGQETQYF.

This clonotype was seen ten or more times. The chain recombines TRBV28 with TRBJ1-4; D might be TRBD1 (6 bases). The ends were cut back, 8 bases at V and 8 bases at J, with 15 bases in the middle. Germline V gene data show CDR1 as MDHEN and CDR2 as SYDVKM. The CDR3 totals 13 residues. The CDR3 DNA reads TGTGCCAGCGTAGCGCAGGGGAGCGAAAAACTGTTTTTT. As protein: CASVAQGSEKLFF.

The chain uses TRBV7-2 and TRBJ2-7, with 11 bases identical to TRBD1. The DNA end favors TRBJ2-5, so the J call may be wrong. Germline values: CDR1 SGHTA, CDR2 FQGNSA. The CDR3 runs 15 residues. In DNA, the CDR3 is TGTGCCTGCTCTGGGGACGGGACAGGGGGGAAGACCCAGTACTTC. Translation: CACSGDGTGGKTQYF.

The CDR3 DNA sequence: TGTGCCAGCAGTGATAAAGGGGTGAGCAATCAGCCCCAGCATTTT. Encoded protein: CASSDKGVSNQPQHF. This chain connects TRBV2 to TRBJ1-5, with a tentative D call TRBD1 (5 bases). Trimming stripped 3 bases from V and 1 base from J, with 10 bases between. The CDR3 runs 15 residues. Germline lookup yields CDR1 SNHLY and CDR2 FYNNEI. The whole variable domain, remainder taken from reference TRBV2 and TRBJ1-5, is EPEVTQTPSHQVTQMGQEVILRCVPISNHLYFYWYRQILGQKVEFLVSFYNNEISEKSEIFDDQFSVERPDGSNFTLKIRSTKLEDSAMYFCASSDKGVSNQPQHFGDGTRLSIL.

This clonotype was detected ten times or more. The chain couples TRBV29-1 to TRBJ2-5, with D possibly being TRBD2 (7 bases). V gave up 4 bases and J gave up 5 bases, with 11 bases separating them. This CDR3 has 12 residues. The V gene's germline CDR1 is SQVTM and CDR2 ANQGSEA. CDR3 in DNA: TGCAGCGTTGCCAGGGGAGGGGAGACCCAGTACTTC. It encodes CSVARGGETQYF.

This clonotype came up many times. The chain combines TRBV7-2 with TRBJ2-2; tentatively, D is TRBD2 (6 bases). Trimming took 4 bases from V and 0 from J, leaving 12 bases between them. Germline V gives CDR1 SGHTA, CDR2 FQGNSA. The CDR3 contains 16 residues. The CDR3 DNA follows: TGTGCCAGCAGCTCTACAGTAGCGGCGAACACCGGGGAGCTGTTTTTT. This gives the protein CASSSTVAANTGELFF.

Concerning this clonotype itself: Only one base separates this from a far larger clonotype, so it likely reflects a read error. The gene calls are TRBV7-2 and TRBJ2-2; 8 bases are shared with TRBD1. The germline CDR1 and CDR2 sequences are SGHTA and FQGNSA. V was pared by 1 base and J by 4 bases, with 5 bases of the junction left unmatched. This CDR3 region has 16 residues. This CDR3 reads CASSLVRGRPTGELFF. The CDR3 DNA is TGTGCCAGCAGCTTAGTCAGGGGGCGCCCCACCGGGGAGCTGTTTTTT.

The chain links TRBV7-9 to TRBJ2-5, with D uncertain. This CDR3 contains 16 residues. Germline CDR1 SEHNR, CDR2 FQNEAQ (reference sequence). Trimming pared 7 bases from V and 6 bases from J, leaving 24 bases between. The CDR3 DNA is TGTGCCAGCACCCCCGGCGAGGCCCTCACAGCCAAGACCCAGTACTTC. Protein sequence: CASTPGEALTAKTQYF.

The CDR3 DNA follows: TGTGCCAGCAGCGCCCTGCTCGCGTCGGGAGGGTCCTACGAGCAGTACTTC. Translated, it gives CASSALLASGGSYEQYF. This rearrangement joins TRBV28 to TRBJ2-7, with TRBD2 matching 8 bases. Germline V CDR1 and CDR2: MDHEN, SYDVKM. The V gene end was trimmed by 6 bases and the J gene end by 1 base; junction bases not matched to a gene: 14. This CDR3 has 17 residues.

The chain uses TRBV19 and TRBJ2-7, with 7 bases identical to TRBD1. With V trimmed by 7 bases and J by 1 base, 4 bases remained unmatched. This CDR3 comprises 13 residues. Germline CDR1 and CDR2: LNHDA and SQIVND (reference sequence). CDR3 residues: CASNPGQSYEQYF. CDR3 coding DNA: TGTGCCAGTAACCCGGGACAGTCCTACGAGCAGTACTTC.

This clonotype was recorded at least ten times. This chain uses TRBV7-3 with TRBJ2-1, with 12 bases fitting TRBD2. V dropped 2 bases and J dropped 9; count of bases not matched to a gene: 8. Germline V gene sequence: CDR1 SGHTA, CDR2 FQGTGA. This CDR3 region has 16 residues. The CDR3 region has the DNA TGTGCCAGCAGCTTAGGGCTAGCGGGAGGGCCTATTGAGCAGTTCTTC. This sequence encodes CASSLGLAGGPIEQFF.

This clonotype was counted ten times or more. The J gene is TRBJ1-4, the V gene TRBV5-4, with D possibly TRBD1 on 5 matching bases. The CDR3 contains 15 residues. V gave up 4 bases and J gave up 3 bases, with 13 bases separating them. Germline CDR1 and CDR2: SGHNT and YYREEE (reference sequence). The CDR3 loop is CASSAGWGANEKLFF. CDR3 nucleotide sequence: TGTGCCAGCAGCGCCGGGTGGGGGGCTAATGAAAAACTGTTTTTT.

This clonotype has ten or more counts. The V and J genes are TRBV9 and TRBJ2-5; D call uncertain. Per germline, CDR1 SGDLS and CDR2 YYNGEE. Trimming removed 0 bases at V and 0 bases at J, with 6 bases between. The CDR3 has 14 residues. The CDR3 reads CASSVDGDQETQYF. CDR3 DNA: TGTGCCAGCAGCGTAGATGGGGACCAAGAGACCCAGTACTTC.